This TCR beta chain appears in the sequencing data of a study of blood T cell repertoires in COVID-19. This clone came up once. Original processing methods: Amplification of reference gene primers was used by the study to estimate nucleated cell counts. The method was immunoSEQ multiplex PCR; TCRdb's version includes in-frame clones alone and lacks a portion of them. Clone size and the V and J calls come from that table; the DNA yielded D and trimming. Of 160,000 or so clones listed, roughly 91% are singletons. This sequence originates from a man younger than 35 with acute or convalescent COVID-19. Material: peripheral blood.

CDR3 DNA: TGCGCCAGCAGCACCATACCGACAGGGTTAGAGACCCAGTACTTC. Translating it yields CASSTIPTGLETQYF. The rearrangement joins TRBV5-1 to TRBJ2-5; 7 positions agree with TRBD1. The V gene's germline CDR1 is SGHRS and CDR2 YFSETQ. This CDR3 comprises 15 residues. Trimming took 4 bases from V and 4 from J; bases not matched to a gene: 10. Full variable domain (rest looked up from reference TRBV5-1 and TRBJ2-5): KAGVTQTPRYLIKTRGQQVTLSCSPISGHRSVSWYQQTPGQGLQFLFEYFSETQRNKGNFPGRFSGRQFSNSRSEMNVSTLELGDSALYLCASSTIPTGLETQYFGPGTRLLVL.